Below, 12 T cell receptor beta chains from the same sample are listed, as sequenced in a study of T cells in Graves' hyperthyroidism and ophthalmopathy (dated by TCRdb to the late 2010s). The library was made by multiplex PCR. The sequencer was an Illumina HiSeq 2000. Amplification of TCR beta CDR3 regions was carried out from RNA transcripts. The first round of RT-PCR for the TCR CDR3 was performed with the HTBI primer set and the Qiagen OneStep RT-PCR kit. TCRdb redid the processing of the public reads, applying fastp at Q25 and MiXCR, and retained in-frame beta chains. Entries are consolidated by CDR3 protein sequence, retaining the most common genes and DNA. Counted in this sample were around 620,000 distinct CDR3 sequences; 12% to 15% of them appeared once. 6.5% to 9% of the sample comes from the top ten. The sequencing sample was made of blood. Receptors were obtained from a woman aged 18-29 years with Graves' ophthalmopathy.

This clonotype has at least ten counts. The chain carries TRBV6-1 and TRBJ1-5, with TRBD1 matching over 7 bases. This CDR3 region has 15 residues. In germline, CDR1 is MNHNS, CDR2 SASEGT. Unmatched junction bases numbered 8, after V lost 6 bases and J lost 3 bases. CDR3 sequence reads: CASSLGGADNQPQHF. The CDR3 DNA reads as TGTGCCAGCAGCCTAGGGGGCGCGGACAATCAGCCCCAGCATTTT.

V gene TRBV29-1 combines with J gene TRBJ2-7; possibly TRBD2 for D (6 bases). The germline gives CDR1 SQVTM, CDR2 ANQGSEA. Trimming cost V 1 base and J 6 bases, with 16 bases left between them. This CDR3 is 14 amino acids long. The CDR3 reads CSVEGGRLDTEQYF. CDR3 coding DNA: TGCAGCGTTGAAGGGGGTCGACTAGACACCGAGCAGTACTTC.

This clonotype was seen repeatedly, ten times or more. The rearrangement uses TRBV7-9 and TRBJ2-1; D not resolved. The CDR3 is made up of 12 amino acids. Germline V lookup: CDR1 SEHNR, CDR2 FQNEAQ (reference sequence). V was clipped by 2 bases and J by 6 bases, with 5 bases between them. Here the CDR3 reads CASSLKVNEQFF. The CDR3 nucleotides read TGTGCCAGCAGCTTAAAAGTCAATGAGCAGTTCTTC.

This clonotype was observed many times. V is TRBV7-9 and J is TRBJ2-7; D remains ambiguous. V lost 0 bases and J lost 1, with 16 bases in between. The CDR3 is made up of 17 amino acids. Germline V gives CDR1 SEHNR, CDR2 FQNEAQ (reference sequence). CDR3 loop: CASSLAEIGLRSYEQYF. The CDR3 DNA reads TGTGCCAGCAGCTTAGCGGAAATAGGGTTAAGGTCCTACGAGCAGTACTTC.

The table lists this clonotype with many counts. The chain links TRBV7-9 to TRBJ2-7; 9 bases line up with TRBD1. The CDR3 spans 15 residues. CDR1 and CDR2 (germline): SEHNR, FQNEAQ (reference sequence). Unmatched junction bases numbered 5, after V lost 0 bases and J lost 5 bases. CDR3 DNA sequence: TGTGCCAGCAGCTTAGCGGGGACAGGGCGCGACGAGCAGTACTTC. This codes for CASSLAGTGRDEQYF.

The chain has TRBV12-3 or TRBV12-4 and TRBJ2-2, with TRBD2 matching over 7 bases. Unmatched junction bases numbered 9, after V lost 7 bases and J lost 4 bases. This CDR3 region has 15 residues. The CDR3 reads CASTTGGRGTGELFF. In DNA form, the CDR3 reads TGTGCCAGCACTACGGGAGGTCGCGGCACCGGGGAGCTGTTTTTT.

There are many counts of this clonotype. The CDR3 sequence is CASSPRGLESNEQFF. CDR3 nucleotide sequence: TGTGCCAGCAGCCCAAGGGGACTAGAGAGCAATGAGCAGTTCTTC. The chain uses TRBV7-3 and TRBJ2-1; the match to TRBD2 covers 8 bases. The CDR3 has 15 residues. The V gene end was trimmed by 5 bases and the J gene end by 6 bases; junction bases not matched to a gene: 9. Germline V gene sequence: CDR1 SGHTA, CDR2 FQGTGA.

This clonotype was detected ten times or more. This chain connects TRBV10-3 to TRBJ1-4; the D gene is possibly TRBD1 (5 bases). CDR3 length: 16 amino acids. V lost 2 bases and J 3 bases, leaving 13 bases between the germline ends. CDR1 is ENHRY, CDR2 SYGVKD, per germline. DNA of the CDR3: TGTGCCATCAGTGAGGGGTCAGGGTTTTCTAATGAAAAACTGTTTTTT. It encodes CAISEGSGFSNEKLFF.

This clonotype was found once. Since a much larger clone is just one base distant, this may be a read error. The chain is built from TRBV28 and TRBJ2-3; 7 bases map to TRBD2. This CDR3 contains 14 residues. The V gene's germline CDR1 is MDHEN and CDR2 SYDVKM. CDR3 sequence: CVSSRSRGADTQYF. Here the CDR3 DNA reads TGTGTCAGCAGCCGGAGTCGGGGGGCAGATACGCAGTATTTT. The complete variable domain, with remaining parts taken from reference TRBV28 and TRBJ2-3, reads DVKVTQSSRYLVKRTGEKVFLECVQDMDHENMFWYRQDPGLGLRLIYFSYDVKMKEKGDIPEGYSVSREKKERFSLILESASTNQTSMYLCVSSRSRGADTQYFGPGTRLTVL.

This clonotype has ten or more counts. The chain carries TRBV20-1 and TRBJ2-7; D might be TRBD1 (5 bases). V lost 6 bases and J lost 3, with 15 bases in between. The CDR3 has 13 amino acids. The V gene's germline CDR1 is DFQATT and CDR2 SNEGSKA (reference sequence). The CDR3 DNA sequence: TGCAGTGCCCCCAAGGGGCAGGGCTACGAGCAGTACTTC. It yields the protein CSAPKGQGYEQYF.

This clonotype was detected only a few times. This chain links TRBV4-3 with TRBJ2-3; 7 nucleotides match TRBD2. The V segment lost 3 bases and the J segment 0 bases; nucleotides outside the gene matches: 6. Germline V gives CDR1 LGHNA, CDR2 YSLEER. CDR3 size: 16 residues. The CDR3: CASSHILAESTDTQYF. In DNA form, the CDR3 reads TGCGCCAGCAGCCATATCCTAGCGGAGAGCACAGATACGCAGTATTTT.

This clonotype has just a few counts. The chain links TRBV6-1 to TRBJ1-6; the match to TRBD1 covers 7 bases. With 7 bases clipped from V and 8 bases from J, the junction kept 11 bases outside the gene matches. Germline V gives CDR1 MNHNS, CDR2 SASEGT. The CDR3 totals 15 residues. As DNA, the CDR3 is TGTGCCAGCACCCTACAGGGGTACATCCATTCACCCCTCCACTTT. This codes for CASTLQGYIHSPLHF.